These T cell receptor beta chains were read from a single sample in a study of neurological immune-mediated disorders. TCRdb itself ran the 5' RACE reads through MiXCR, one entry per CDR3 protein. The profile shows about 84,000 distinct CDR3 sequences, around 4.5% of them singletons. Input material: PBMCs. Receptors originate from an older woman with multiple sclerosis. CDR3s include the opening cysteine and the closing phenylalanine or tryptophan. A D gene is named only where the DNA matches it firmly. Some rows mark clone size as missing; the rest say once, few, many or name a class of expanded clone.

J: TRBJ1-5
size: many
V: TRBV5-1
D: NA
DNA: TGCGCCAGCAGCTTGGGATTTGGAGGGTTGGAGCCCCAGCATTTT
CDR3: CASSLGFGGLEPQHF

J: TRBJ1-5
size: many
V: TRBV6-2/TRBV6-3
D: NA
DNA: TGTGCCAGCAGTTACGGGGGGGCAAGGGTTCAGCCCCAGCATTTT
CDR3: CASSYGGARVQPQHF

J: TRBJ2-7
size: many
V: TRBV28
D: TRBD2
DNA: TGTGCCACCTGGGGGATAATAGCGGGGAAATACGAGCAGTACTTC
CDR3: CATWGIIAGKYEQYF

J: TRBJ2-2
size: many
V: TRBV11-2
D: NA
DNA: TGTGCCAGCAGCTTAGATCCACGGGGGACCGGGGAGCTGTTTTTT
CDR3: CASSLDPRGTGELFF

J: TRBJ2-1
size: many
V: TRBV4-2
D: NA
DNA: TGTGCCAGCAGCCCTCGACCCGGGTCCCGCTCCTACAATGAGCAGTTCTTC
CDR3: CASSPRPGSRSYNEQFF

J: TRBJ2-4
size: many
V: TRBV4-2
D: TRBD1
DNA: TGTGCCAGCAGCCAAGACTGGACAGGGCAGGACATTCAGTACTTC
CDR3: CASSQDWTGQDIQYF

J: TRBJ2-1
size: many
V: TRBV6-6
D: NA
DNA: TGTGCCAGCCGCCGAAATGAGCAGTTCTTC
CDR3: CASRRNEQFF

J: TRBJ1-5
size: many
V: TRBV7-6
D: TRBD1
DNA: TGTGCCAGCAGCTTAGGGGACAGGGCACCCCAGCATTTT
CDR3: CASSLGDRAPQHF

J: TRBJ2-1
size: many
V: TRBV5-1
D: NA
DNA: TGCGCCAGCAGCTTCAGGGTTGCGACCAATGAGCAGTTCTTC
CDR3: CASSFRVATNEQFF

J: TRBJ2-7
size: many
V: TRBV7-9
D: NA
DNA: TGTGCCAGCAGCTTAGAACCAGGGGCCCACTACGAGCAGTACTTC
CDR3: CASSLEPGAHYEQYF

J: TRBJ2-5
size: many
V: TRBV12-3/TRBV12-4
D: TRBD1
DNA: TGTGCCAGCAGTCCCGACAGGGGGAAGAGGGAAGAGACCCAGTACTTC
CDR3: CASSPDRGKREETQYF

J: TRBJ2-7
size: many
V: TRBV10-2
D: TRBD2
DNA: TGCGCCAGCAGTGTTTTAGCGGGGGTCGGGGAGCAGTACTTC
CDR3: CASSVLAGVGEQYF

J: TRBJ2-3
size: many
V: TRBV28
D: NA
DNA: TGTGCCAGCAGTTTAGGGGGACCTAGCACAGATACGCAGTATTTT
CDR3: CASSLGGPSTDTQYF

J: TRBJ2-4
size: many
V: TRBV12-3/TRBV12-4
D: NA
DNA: TGTGCCAGCAGCTCGCAATGGGAGGCGGAGGCCAAAAACATTCAGTACTTC
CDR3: CASSSQWEAEAKNIQYF

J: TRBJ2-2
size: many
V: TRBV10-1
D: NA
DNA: TGCGCCAGCAGTGAGTTGGCAGGGAACACCGGGGAGCTGTTTTTT
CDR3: CASSELAGNTGELFF

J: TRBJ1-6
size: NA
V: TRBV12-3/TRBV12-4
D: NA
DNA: TGTGCCAGCAGTATGGGACGGAATAATTCACCCCTCCACTTT
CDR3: CASSMGRNNSPLHF

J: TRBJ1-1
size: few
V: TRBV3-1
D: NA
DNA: TGTGCCAGCAGCCAAGATCAGCCGGGGCGAACTGAAGCTTTCTTT
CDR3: CASSQDQPGRTEAFF

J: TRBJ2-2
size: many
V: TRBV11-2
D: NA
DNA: TGTGCCAGCAGCCCCATAGGGAGGACCGGGGAGCTGTTTTTT
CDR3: CASSPIGRTGELFF

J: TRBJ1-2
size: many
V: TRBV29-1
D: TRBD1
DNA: TGCAGCGTTGAAGTAGGCGCAACAGGGGGTGGCTACACCTTC
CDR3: CSVEVGATGGGYTF

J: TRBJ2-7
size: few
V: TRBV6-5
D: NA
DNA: TGTGCCAGCAGACTAACCCTGGGAAACGAGCAGTACTTC
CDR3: CASRLTLGNEQYF